This T cell receptor beta chain was observed in a study of blood T cell repertoires in COVID-19. Study-level background: Sites in the United States, Italy and Spain provided acute and convalescent COVID-19 samples. PBMCs, B-cell-depleted T cells, or T cells provided the cDNA or gDNA that made up the material.

This CDR3 contains 16 residues. After removal of 3 bases from V and 5 bases from J, the junction contained 7 bases not matched to a gene. Per the germline V gene, CDR1 is LGHNA and CDR2 is YNFKEQ. During active infection, Seattle patients enrolled and were then monitored through disease. Per the original methods: Amplification of reference gene primers was used by the study to estimate nucleated cell counts. Assay: immunoSEQ multiplex PCR; the TCRdb copy retains only in-frame clones and omits some. V, J and clone size reflect that table, while D and trimming were determined from the DNA. The sample shows fewer than 350,000 clones, about 90% of them seen only once.

The genes are TRBV4-2 and TRBJ2-3; TRBD2 matches 11 bases. Sequencing was carried out using peripheral blood. This TCR was recovered from a young woman with COVID-19, enrolled during active disease. The DNA for the CDR3 is TGTGCCAGCAGCCAGGAACTAGCGGGGGCCCAAGATACGCAGTATTTT. Translated: CASSQELAGAQDTQYF.